The following is a T cell receptor beta chain sequence with its context. Its antigen is undetermined. With V trimmed by 5 bases and J by 5 bases, 10 bases remained unmatched. The CDR3 consists of 16 residues. Germline values: CDR1 LNHNV, CDR2 YYDKDF (reference sequence). Both 60 Vbeta primers and 13 Jbeta primers went into the PCR. Clones were read by immunoSEQ multiplex PCR, and TCRdb kept only the in-frame ones, dropping some. The sample lists 80,000 or so clones, roughly 75% occurring once. This specimen belongs to a study of cytomegalovirus exposure and HLA in healthy donors. Findings and limits, study-wide: The CMV antigen specificity of a few CMV-associated chains was confirmed through in vitro analysis. Earlier findings revealed that most TCR beta V segments proved productive either about 87% or about 30% of the time.

It was healthy bone marrow donors who served as donors. This receptor was taken from a woman between 35 and 50 years old in good health and CMV-seronegative. The sequencing sample was made of PBMCs. This chain joins TRBV15 and TRBJ2-3, with 10 bases fitting TRBD2. Here the CDR3 reads CATSLLAGGGKDTQYF. CDR3 bases: TGTGCCACCAGCCTCTTAGCGGGGGGAGGAAAAGATACGCAGTATTTT.